A single T cell receptor (beta chain) is shown here with its context. A much larger clone differs by one base, so this may be a read error. With a J-beta primer mix and a sample-barcoded 5' primer, a second PCR ran about 6 to 11 cycles. Via MiXCR, TCRdb re-called the 5' RACE reads, giving one row per CDR3 protein. This sample has just under 900,000 distinct CDR3 sequences; about 28% occur once, and the top ten carry 15% to 20%. This specimen belongs to a study of blood T cells in healthy people across ages. The CDR3 covers 15 residues. Germline V lookup: CDR1 MNHNY, CDR2 SVGAGI (reference sequence). This sequence originates from a woman of 80 years or more in good health. The sequenced material came from blood. The V and J genes are TRBV6-6 and TRBJ1-2; D is perhaps TRBD1 (5 bases). This CDR3 reads CGSSYGGGRDYGYTF. CDR3 in DNA: TGTGGCAGCAGTTACGGCGGGGGAAGAGACTATGGCTACACCTTC.